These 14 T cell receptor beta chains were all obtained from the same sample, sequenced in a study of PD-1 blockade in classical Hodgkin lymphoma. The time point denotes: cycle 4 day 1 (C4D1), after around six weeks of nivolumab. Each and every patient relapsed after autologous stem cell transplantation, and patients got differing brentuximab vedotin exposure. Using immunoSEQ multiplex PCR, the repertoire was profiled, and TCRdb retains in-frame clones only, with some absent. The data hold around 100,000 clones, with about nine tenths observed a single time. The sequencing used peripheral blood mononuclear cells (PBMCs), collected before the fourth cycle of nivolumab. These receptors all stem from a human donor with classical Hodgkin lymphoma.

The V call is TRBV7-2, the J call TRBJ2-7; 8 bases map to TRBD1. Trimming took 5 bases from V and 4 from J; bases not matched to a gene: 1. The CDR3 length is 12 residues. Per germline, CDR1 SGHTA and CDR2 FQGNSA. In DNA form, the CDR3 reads TGTGCCAGCAGCCGGGACAGGTACGAGCAGTACTTC. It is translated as CASSRDRYEQYF.

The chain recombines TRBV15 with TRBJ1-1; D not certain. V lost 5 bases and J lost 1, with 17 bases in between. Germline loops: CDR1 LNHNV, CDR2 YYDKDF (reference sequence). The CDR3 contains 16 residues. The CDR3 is CATSRAGRARNTEAFF. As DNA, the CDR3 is TGTGCCACCAGCCGCGCTGGGCGAGCACGGAACACTGAAGCTTTCTTT.

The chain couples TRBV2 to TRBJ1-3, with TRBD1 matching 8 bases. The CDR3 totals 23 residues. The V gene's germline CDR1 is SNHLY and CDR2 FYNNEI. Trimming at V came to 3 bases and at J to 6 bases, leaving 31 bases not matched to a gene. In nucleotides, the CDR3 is TGTGCCAGCAGTGAGTCGCTAAGGGACAGGTCGTTTTTCCCGGACCTGGAGGTAAACACCATATATTTT. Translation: CASSESLRDRSFFPDLEVNTIYF.

This chain's CDR3 is CASSPRTSGFQETQYF. In nucleotides, the CDR3 is TGTGCCAGCTCACCGAGGACTAGCGGATTCCAAGAGACCCAGTACTTC. The chain is built from TRBV18 and TRBJ2-5; TRBD2 matches at 10 bases. Per the germline V gene, CDR1 is KGHSH and CDR2 is LQKENI. The CDR3 runs to 16 residues. V was pared by 3 bases and J by 1 base, with 5 bases of the junction left unmatched. Full variable domain (rest looked up from reference TRBV18 and TRBJ2-5): NAGVMQNPRHLVRRRGQEARLRCSPMKGHSHVYWYRQLPEEGLKFMVYLQKENIIDESGMPKERFSAEFPKEGPSILRIQQVVRGDSAAYFCASSPRTSGFQETQYFGPGTRLLVL.

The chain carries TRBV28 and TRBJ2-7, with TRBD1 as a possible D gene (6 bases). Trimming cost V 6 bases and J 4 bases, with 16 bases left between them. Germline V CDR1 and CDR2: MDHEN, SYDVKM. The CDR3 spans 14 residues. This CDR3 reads CASRGDRNYYEQYF. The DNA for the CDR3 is TGTGCCAGCAGGGGCGACAGGAACTATTACGAGCAGTACTTC.

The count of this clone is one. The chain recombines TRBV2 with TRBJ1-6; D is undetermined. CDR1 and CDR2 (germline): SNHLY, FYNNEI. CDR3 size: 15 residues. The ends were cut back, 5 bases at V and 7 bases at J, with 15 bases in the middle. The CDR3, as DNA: TGTGCCAGCAGTACAGCACGCAGAGTCAATTCACCCCTCCACTTT. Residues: CASSTARRVNSPLHF.

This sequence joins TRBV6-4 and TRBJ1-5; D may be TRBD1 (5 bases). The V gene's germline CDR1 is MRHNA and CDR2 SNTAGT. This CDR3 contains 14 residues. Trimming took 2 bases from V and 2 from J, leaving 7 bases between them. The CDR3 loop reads CASSDRGGNQPQHF. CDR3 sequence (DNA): TGTGCCAGCAGTGACCGGGGCGGCAATCAGCCCCAGCATTTT.

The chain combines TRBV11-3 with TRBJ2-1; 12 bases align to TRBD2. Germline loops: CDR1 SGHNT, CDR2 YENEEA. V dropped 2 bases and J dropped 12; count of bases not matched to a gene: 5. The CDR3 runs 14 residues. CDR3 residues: CASSLKTSGGGQFF. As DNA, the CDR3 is TGTGCCAGCAGCTTAAAGACTAGCGGGGGTGGGCAGTTCTTC.

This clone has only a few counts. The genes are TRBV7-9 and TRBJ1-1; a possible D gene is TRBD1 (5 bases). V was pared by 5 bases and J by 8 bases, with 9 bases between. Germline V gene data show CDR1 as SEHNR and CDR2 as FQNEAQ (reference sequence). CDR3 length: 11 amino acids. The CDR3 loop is CASSDSGEAFF. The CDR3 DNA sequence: TGTGCCAGCAGCGACAGCGGGGAAGCTTTCTTT. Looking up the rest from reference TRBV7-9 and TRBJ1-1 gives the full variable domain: DTGVSQNPRHKITKRGQNVTFRCDPISEHNRLYWYRQTLGQGPEFLTYFQNEAQLEKSRLLSDRFSAERPKGSFSTLEIQRTEQGDSAMYLCASSDSGEAFFGQGTRLTVV.

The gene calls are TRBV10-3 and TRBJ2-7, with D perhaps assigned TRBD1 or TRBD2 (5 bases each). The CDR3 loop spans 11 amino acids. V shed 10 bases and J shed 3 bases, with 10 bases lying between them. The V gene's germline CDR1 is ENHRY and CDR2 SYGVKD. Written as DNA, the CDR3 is TGTGCCACCGGGACCGGCTACGAGCAGTACTTC. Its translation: CATGTGYEQYF.

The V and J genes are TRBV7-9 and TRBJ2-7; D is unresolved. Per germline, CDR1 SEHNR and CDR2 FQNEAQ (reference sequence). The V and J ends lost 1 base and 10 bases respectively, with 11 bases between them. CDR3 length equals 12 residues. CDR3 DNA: TGTGCCAGCAGCTTAGGGACGGAGAGTCAGTACTTC. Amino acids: CASSLGTESQYF.

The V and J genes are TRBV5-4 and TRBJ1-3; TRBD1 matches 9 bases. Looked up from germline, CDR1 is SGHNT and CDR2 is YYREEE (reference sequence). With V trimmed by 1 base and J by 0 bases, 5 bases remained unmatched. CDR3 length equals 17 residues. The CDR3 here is CASSLTGGPVSGNTIYF. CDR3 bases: TGTGCCAGCAGCTTGACAGGGGGCCCGGTCTCTGGAAACACCATATATTTT.

Here the CDR3 reads CASSSVRDISRKGNQPQHF. The CDR3, as DNA: TGTGCCAGCAGTTCCGTCCGGGACATAAGCCGAAAGGGCAATCAGCCCCAGCATTTT. This chain uses TRBV27 with TRBJ1-5; D perhaps matches TRBD1 (6 bases). CDR1 is MNHEY and CDR2 is SMNVEV in the germline V gene (reference sequence). There are 19 residues in the CDR3. V lost 4 bases and J lost 2, with 24 bases in between.

CDR3 sequence (DNA): TGTGCCAGCAGCTTACAGGGAGGGAATCAGCCCCAGCATTTT. It codes for CASSLQGGNQPQHF. The chain has TRBV7-2 and TRBJ1-5, with TRBD1 as a possible D gene (5 bases). The CDR3 loop spans 14 amino acids. Germline V gene lookup returns CDR1 SGHTA and CDR2 FQGNSA. Trimming pared 2 bases from V and 4 bases from J, leaving 9 bases between.